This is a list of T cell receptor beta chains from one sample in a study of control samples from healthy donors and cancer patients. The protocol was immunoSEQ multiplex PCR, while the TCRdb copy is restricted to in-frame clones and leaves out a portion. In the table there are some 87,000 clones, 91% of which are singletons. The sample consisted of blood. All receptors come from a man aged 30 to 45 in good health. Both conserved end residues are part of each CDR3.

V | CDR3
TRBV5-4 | CASSSPWGDTEAFF
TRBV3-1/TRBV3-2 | CASSQAWSTTYNEQFF
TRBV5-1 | CASSSGREGHEQYF
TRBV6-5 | CASTQPDRGPYGYTF
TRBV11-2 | CASSRNQGAAFF
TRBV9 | CASSVGTGGRNEQYF
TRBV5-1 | CASSLQREALGETQYF
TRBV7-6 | CASSLEANMGTEAFF
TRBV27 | CASSTLAGGHGDTQYF
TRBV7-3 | CASRPTGGSYNEQFF
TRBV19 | CASSAGPLGGAFF